Below are 31 T cell receptor beta chains sequenced from a single sample in a study of a mutant IDH1 vaccine in newly diagnosed glioma. The repertoire was sequenced with immunoSEQ multiplex PCR; TCRdb's copy has only in-frame clones and lacks some. Of 40,000 to 45,000 clones in the sample, 70% to 85% are singletons; the top ten hold around 19%. Their specific antigens are unknown. Time point in this sample: week 47, end of study. The vaccine gave 300 ug of a 20-mer mutant IDH1 peptide subcutaneously per dose. Sequences were derived from PBMCs, sampled from a glioma patient whose treatment included an IDH1 peptide vaccine. The receptors stem from a young man with glioma. Some clones in this sample may be carry-over from other donors' samples.

In nucleotides, the CDR3 is TGTGCCAGCAGCCGAGGGTACGAGCAGTACTTC. It encodes CASSRGYEQYF. V is TRBV9 and J is TRBJ2-7, with D perhaps TRBD2 (5 bases). The CDR3 extends over 11 amino acids. Trimming pared 4 bases from V and 4 bases from J, leaving 6 bases between. Germline V CDR1 and CDR2: SGDLS, YYNGEE.

The rearrangement uses TRBV6-6 and TRBJ2-1; 11 positions agree with TRBD2. The germline gives CDR1 MNHNY, CDR2 SVGAGI (reference sequence). This CDR3 has 15 amino acids. V was pared by 8 bases and J by 7 bases, with 10 bases of the junction left unmatched. The CDR3 DNA reads as TGTGCCAGCTCCGTTAGCGGGGGGGCCTGGAATGAGCAGTTCTTC. This codes for CASSVSGGAWNEQFF.

This chain links TRBV19 with TRBJ2-1, with TRBD2 matching over 10 bases. This CDR3 region has 15 residues. The germline CDR1 and CDR2 sequences are LNHDA and SQIVND (reference sequence). Germline trimming cut 4 bases from V and 7 bases from J; bases unmatched to any gene: 7. The CDR3 coding sequence is TGTGCCAGTAGTACGTTCGGGACTAGCGCTAATGAGCAGTTCTTC. This sequence encodes CASSTFGTSANEQFF.

The genes are TRBV7-2 and TRBJ2-7; 8 bases match TRBD2. Germline V gives CDR1 SGHTA, CDR2 FQGNSA. The ends lost 5 bases at V and 0 bases at J; junction bases unmatched: 9. The CDR3 covers 16 residues. The CDR3 DNA is TGTGCCAGCAGCCCCTTAAGCGGGGGCCTCTCCTACGAGCAGTACTTC. Translated, it gives CASSPLSGGLSYEQYF. Based on the CDR3 plus reference TRBV7-2 and TRBJ2-7, the full variable domain is GAGVSQSPSNKVTEKGKDVELRCDPISGHTALYWYRQSLGQGLEFLIYFQGNSAPDKSGLPSDRFSAERTGGSVSTLTIQRTQQEDSAVYLCASSPLSGGLSYEQYFGPGTRLTVT.

The chain employs TRBV5-4 and TRBJ2-2; 8 bases match TRBD1. There are 14 residues in the CDR3. Trimming cost V 4 bases and J 8 bases; bases outside gene matches: 7. Germline CDR1 reads SGHNT; CDR2 reads YYREEE (reference sequence). In nucleotides, the CDR3 is TGTGCCAGCAGCCCCCGACAGGGGACGGGGGAGCTGTTTTTT. Translating it yields CASSPRQGTGELFF.

The V gene is TRBV7-2, the J gene TRBJ2-3; tentatively, D is TRBD2 (5 bases). Germline-derived CDR1 and CDR2 are SGHTA and FQGNSA. The CDR3 length is 16 residues. Trimming stripped 5 bases from V and 5 bases from J, with 20 bases between. Written as DNA, the CDR3 is TGTGCCAGCAGCCAGCGCCGGGGAGAGTGGATAGATACGCAGTATTTT. This codes for CASSQRRGEWIDTQYF.

V gene TRBV6-5 combines with J gene TRBJ1-1; D is uncertain. Germline lookup yields CDR1 MNHEY and CDR2 SVGAGI. There are 11 residues in the CDR3. Trimming cost V 6 bases and J 7 bases, with 9 bases left between them. The CDR3 here is CASSRGYEAFF. The CDR3, as DNA: TGTGCCAGCAGCAGAGGGTATGAAGCTTTCTTT.

As for this clone: At one of its ends the junction is not consistent with the germline gene, which may arise from a read error. The gene calls are TRBV7-9 and TRBJ1-6; tentatively, D is TRBD1 (5 bases). Germline V gene lookup returns CDR1 SEHNR and CDR2 FQNEAQ (reference sequence). This CDR3 comprises 9 residues. The CDR3: CASSPGPDF. In nucleotides, the CDR3 is TGTGCCAGCAGCCCGGGGCCGGACTTT.

The chain has TRBV6-6 and TRBJ2-7; 7 bases agree with TRBD1. V trimming: 4 bases; J trimming: 2 bases; junction bases outside the gene matches: 5. This CDR3 spans 14 amino acids. In germline, CDR1 is MNHNY, CDR2 SVGAGI (reference sequence). The CDR3 DNA reads as TGTGCCAGCAGTTCGACAGGGCCCCCCTACGAGCAGTACTTC. Its translation: CASSSTGPPYEQYF.

DNA for the CDR3: TGTGCCAGCAGCATCAGTAACTATGGCTACACCTTC. Encoded protein: CASSISNYGYTF. V is TRBV13 and J is TRBJ1-2; D ambiguous. The V gene lost 5 bases and the J gene lost 1 base, with 5 bases spanning the gap. CDR3 size: 12 residues. CDR1 is PRHDT, CDR2 FYEKMQ, per germline (reference sequence).

The chain couples TRBV19 to TRBJ1-1; D uncertain. Per germline, CDR1 LNHDA and CDR2 SQIVND (reference sequence). V was clipped by 3 bases and J by 1 base, with 9 bases between them. This CDR3 spans 14 amino acids. The CDR3 protein is CASSINSGNTEAFF. The CDR3 region has the DNA TGTGCCAGTAGTATTAACAGCGGGAACACTGAAGCTTTCTTT.

V usage is TRBV14 and J usage is TRBJ2-5; D possibly uses TRBD1 or TRBD2 (5 bases each). The CDR3 is 13 residues long. V was pared by 5 bases and J by 6 bases, with 13 bases between. CDR1 and CDR2 from the germline V gene are SGHDN and FVKESK. The CDR3 DNA is TGTGCCAGCAGCAAAGGGGACCGAAAGACCCAGTACTTC. It translates to CASSKGDRKTQYF.

This rearrangement joins TRBV7-6 to TRBJ1-4; no clear D gene. This CDR3 contains 15 residues. Per germline, CDR1 SGHVS and CDR2 FNYEAQ. V was clipped by 0 bases and J by 4 bases, with 9 bases between them. The CDR3 protein is CASSLASGRNEKLFF. CDR3 DNA: TGTGCCAGCAGCTTAGCTTCTGGGCGTAATGAAAAACTGTTTTTT.

In nucleotides, the CDR3 is TGTGCCAGCAGCCCCTACCTCGGACAGGGGGCCACCTTC. It yields the protein CASSPYLGQGATF. The gene calls are TRBV5-4 and TRBJ1-2, with 11 bases fitting TRBD1. The CDR3 has 13 amino acids. The germline V gene encodes CDR1 SGHNT and CDR2 YYREEE (reference sequence). After removal of 4 bases from V and 13 bases from J, the junction contained 9 bases not matched to a gene.

The rearrangement uses TRBV9 and TRBJ2-3; D is perhaps TRBD1 (5 bases). V lost 4 bases to trimming and J lost 2 bases, with 8 bases between them. Germline CDR1 SGDLS, CDR2 YYNGEE. This CDR3 spans 13 amino acids. CDR3 loop: CASSRQHTDTQYF. The CDR3, as DNA: TGTGCCAGCAGCAGACAGCACACAGATACGCAGTATTTT.

The CDR3 region is CASSQRSYEQYF. DNA for the CDR3: TGTGCCAGCAGCCAACGCAGCTACGAGCAGTACTTC. The gene calls are TRBV14 and TRBJ2-7; D not certain. CDR3 length: 12 residues. The V gene's germline CDR1 is SGHDN and CDR2 FVKESK. V lost 2 bases, J lost 3 bases, and 5 bases lay in between.

About this clone itself: Additional DNA sequences in this sample encode the identical CDR3. V and J are TRBV27 and TRBJ1-1, with D uncertain. This CDR3 has 13 amino acids. Trimming shortened V by 2 bases and J by 1 base, and 5 bases separated the two germline ends. Germline loops: CDR1 MNHEY, CDR2 SMNVEV (reference sequence). CDR3 in DNA: TGTGCCAGCAGTTTACGGGGGAACACTGAAGCTTTCTTT. Translating it yields CASSLRGNTEAFF.

The chain recombines TRBV11-2 with TRBJ1-1; 10 nucleotides align to TRBD1. Germline CDR1 and CDR2: SGHAT and FQNNGV. The CDR3 totals 17 residues. V lost 7 bases, J lost 5 bases, and 16 bases stayed unmatched. CDR3 region: CASIAIPRQGAGTEAFF. The CDR3 DNA follows: TGTGCCAGCATCGCTATTCCCCGACAGGGGGCTGGGACTGAAGCTTTCTTT.

This clone appeared a few times. The rearrangement joins TRBV19 to TRBJ1-5, with D tentatively TRBD1 (6 bases). Per germline, CDR1 LNHDA and CDR2 SQIVND (reference sequence). Trimming took 10 bases from V and 3 from J, leaving 19 bases between them. The CDR3 sequence is 15 residues long. The CDR3 region is CAISPGTRINQPQHF. DNA of the CDR3: TGTGCCATCTCCCCCGGGACAAGAATCAATCAGCCCCAGCATTTT.

The V call is TRBV7-9, the J call TRBJ2-7; 12 bases align to TRBD2. Germline CDR1 SEHNR, CDR2 FQNEAQ (reference sequence). V was clipped by 0 bases and J by 4 bases; unmatched bases: 7. The CDR3 length is 17 residues. CDR3 sequence: CASSLALRTSGAYEQYF. The CDR3 DNA sequence: TGTGCCAGCAGCTTAGCGCTTAGGACTAGCGGGGCGTACGAGCAGTACTTC.

The chain has TRBV9 and TRBJ1-1; 8 bases match TRBD1. The CDR3 has 16 amino acids. V shed 1 base and J 4 bases; nucleotides not matched to a gene: 9. Germline V gives CDR1 SGDLS, CDR2 YYNGEE. CDR3 coding DNA: TGTGCCAGCAGCGTACGGGCCCAGGGGGCCTCCACTGAAGCTTTCTTT. Translated: CASSVRAQGASTEAFF.

The genes are TRBV4-3 and TRBJ2-7; 7 bases align to TRBD1. V was pared by 0 bases and J by 5 bases, with 4 bases of the junction left unmatched. From germline, CDR1 is LGHNA and CDR2 YSLEER. The CDR3 totals 14 residues. The CDR3 coding sequence is TGCGCCAGCAGCCAAGATTGGCAGGGGGACGAGCAGTACTTC. Translating gives CASSQDWQGDEQYF.

This chain connects TRBV27 to TRBJ2-5; D possibly corresponds to TRBD1 (6 bases). The CDR3 consists of 16 residues. CDR1 and CDR2 (germline): MNHEY, SMNVEV (reference sequence). V was shortened by 0 bases and J by 1 base, with 12 bases between the two germline ends. CDR3 coding DNA: TGTGCCAGCAGTTTATCTGTGGGACAAGGCCAAGAGACCCAGTACTTC. Protein sequence: CASSLSVGQGQETQYF.

This chain uses TRBV30 with TRBJ2-7; possibly TRBD2 for D (6 bases). The CDR3 contains 14 residues. Trimming stripped 0 bases from V and 5 bases from J, with 14 bases between. CDR1 and CDR2 from the germline V gene are GTSNPN and SVGIG (reference sequence). In nucleotides, the CDR3 is TGTGCCTGGAGTGTAGTTCGGGAGCGCCACGAGCAGTACTTC. It encodes CAWSVVRERHEQYF.

J is TRBJ2-7 and V is TRBV5-6, with D possibly TRBD2 on 8 matching bases. This CDR3 comprises 15 residues. In germline, CDR1 is SGHDT, CDR2 YYEEEE. The V gene lost 3 bases and the J gene lost 2 bases, with 15 bases spanning the gap. The CDR3 nucleotides are TGTGCCAGCAGCTCGGGGGGGACAGCCCCCTACGAGCAGTACTTC. It specifies CASSSGGTAPYEQYF.

The rearrangement joins TRBV19 to TRBJ1-1; 8 nucleotides agree with TRBD1. J was trimmed by 3 bases and V by 6 bases; bases with no gene match: 3. Germline CDR1 reads LNHDA; CDR2 reads SQIVND (reference sequence). The CDR3 contains 13 residues. In DNA form, the CDR3 reads TGTGCCAGTAGCCGACAGGGGTACACTGAAGCTTTCTTT. It encodes CASSRQGYTEAFF.

CDR3 region: CASGLTGGPTEAFF. The CDR3 DNA reads as TGTGCCAGTGGGTTAACAGGGGGTCCCACTGAAGCTTTCTTT. The chain has TRBV9 and TRBJ1-1, with 8 bases fitting TRBD1. V lost 8 bases and J lost 4; bases outside the gene matches: 10. Germline assignment: CDR1 SGDLS and CDR2 YYNGEE. The CDR3 extends over 14 amino acids.

This clone appeared once. The genes are TRBV7-9 and TRBJ1-1, with 8 bases matching TRBD1. The CDR3 has 13 amino acids. With 2 bases clipped from V and 7 bases from J, the junction kept 3 bases outside the gene matches. Germline values: CDR1 SEHNR, CDR2 FQNEAQ (reference sequence). The CDR3 loop reads CASSLWTGNEAFF. The CDR3 coding sequence is TGTGCCAGCAGCTTATGGACAGGGAATGAAGCTTTCTTT.

This clone was found a few times. This chain joins TRBV2 and TRBJ1-1, with TRBD1 as a possible D gene (6 bases). This CDR3 comprises 14 residues. The germline V gene encodes CDR1 SNHLY and CDR2 FYNNEI. The V gene lost 4 bases and the J gene lost 0 bases, with 9 bases spanning the gap. The CDR3 sequence is CASSGGGLNTEAFF. Here the CDR3 DNA reads TGTGCCAGCAGTGGTGGGGGGCTGAACACTGAAGCTTTCTTT.

The rearrangement joins TRBV12-5 to TRBJ1-2; D perhaps matches TRBD1 (6 bases). This CDR3 has 15 amino acids. Germline V CDR1 and CDR2: LGHNT, FRNRAP. V was cut by 1 base and J by 3 bases, with 12 bases left in between. CDR3 protein: CASGLADSYYYGYTF. The CDR3 DNA follows: TGTGCTAGTGGTTTGGCGGACAGCTACTACTATGGCTACACCTTC.

This chain uses TRBV6-4 with TRBJ1-2; weak D call: TRBD1 (5 bases). Deletions cut 3 bases from V and 4 bases from J, with 15 bases between. Per the germline V gene, CDR1 is MRHNA and CDR2 is SNTAGT. The CDR3 covers 15 residues. CDR3 region: CASSEGAGGRYGYTF. The CDR3 DNA follows: TGTGCCAGCAGTGAAGGGGCAGGTGGCCGCTATGGCTACACCTTC.